This T cell receptor beta chain was recovered during a study of T cell repertoires in aging, cancer and after chemotherapy. Whole-study context: Donors were grouped into six age bands spanning 30 or younger through 70 or older. General study results and limits: These repertoire data do not allow conclusions about immunological memory after chemotherapy. In healthy donors, age-related TCR diversity loss mainly reflected lost richness.

In the case of this clonotype: The target antigen is unknown.

Amplification of TCR beta used genomic DNA extracted from peripheral blood. Germline loops: CDR1 SEHNR, CDR2 FQNEAQ (reference sequence). V was trimmed by 3 bases and J by 2 bases, leaving 14 bases between them. The CDR3 totals 16 residues. Multiplex touch-down PCR with TRB-A/B primers amplified rearranged V-D-J TRB sequences. TCRdb independently ran MiXCR on the multiplex PCR reads; one entry per CDR3 protein. The sample holds 9,500 to 15,000 distinct CDR3 sequences, about 31% seen once. The source material was blood. The sequence was collected from a human donor in good health. The donor label of this sample is uncertain. The chain uses TRBV7-9 and TRBJ2-1, with D possibly being TRBD1 (8 bases). The CDR3: CASSFGQGLTYNEQFF. CDR3 coding DNA: TGTGCCAGCAGCTTCGGACAGGGACTAACCTACAATGAGCAGTTCTTC. Looking up the rest from reference TRBV7-9 and TRBJ2-1 gives the full variable domain: DTGVSQNPRHKITKRGQNVTFRCDPISEHNRLYWYRQTLGQGPEFLTYFQNEAQLEKSRLLSDRFSAERPKGSFSTLEIQRTEQGDSAMYLCASSFGQGLTYNEQFFGPGTRLTVL.